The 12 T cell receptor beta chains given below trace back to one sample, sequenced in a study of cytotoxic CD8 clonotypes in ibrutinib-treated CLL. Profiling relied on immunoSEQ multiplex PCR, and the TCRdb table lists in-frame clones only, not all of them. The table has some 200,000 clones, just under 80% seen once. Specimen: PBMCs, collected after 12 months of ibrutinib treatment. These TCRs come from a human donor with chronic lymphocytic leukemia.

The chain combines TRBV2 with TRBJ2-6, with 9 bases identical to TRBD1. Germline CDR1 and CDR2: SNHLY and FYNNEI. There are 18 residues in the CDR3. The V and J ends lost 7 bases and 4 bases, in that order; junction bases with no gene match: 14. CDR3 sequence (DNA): TGTGCCAGCACCATAACGGACAGGGGCTCCTCAGGGGCCAACGTCCTGACTTTC. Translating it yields CASTITDRGSSGANVLTF.

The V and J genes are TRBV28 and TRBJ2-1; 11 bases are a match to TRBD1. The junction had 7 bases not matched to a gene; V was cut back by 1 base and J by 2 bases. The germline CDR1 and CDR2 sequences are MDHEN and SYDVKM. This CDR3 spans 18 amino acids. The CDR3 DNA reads TGTGCCAGCAGTTTATACGGACAGGGGGCGCTACCCTACAATGAGCAGTTCTTC. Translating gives CASSLYGQGALPYNEQFF.

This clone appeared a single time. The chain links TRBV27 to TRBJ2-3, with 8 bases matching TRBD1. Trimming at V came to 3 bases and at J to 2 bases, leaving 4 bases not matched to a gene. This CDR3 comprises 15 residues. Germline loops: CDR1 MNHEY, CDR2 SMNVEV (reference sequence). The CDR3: CASSLAGGFTDTQYF. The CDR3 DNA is TGTGCCAGCAGTTTGGCAGGGGGCTTCACAGATACGCAGTATTTT.

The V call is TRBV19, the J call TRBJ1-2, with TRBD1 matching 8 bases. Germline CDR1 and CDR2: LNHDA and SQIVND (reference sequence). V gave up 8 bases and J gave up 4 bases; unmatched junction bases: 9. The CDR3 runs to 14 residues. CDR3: CASPWDRRFYGYTF. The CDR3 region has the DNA TGTGCCAGTCCCTGGGACAGGAGATTCTATGGCTACACCTTC.

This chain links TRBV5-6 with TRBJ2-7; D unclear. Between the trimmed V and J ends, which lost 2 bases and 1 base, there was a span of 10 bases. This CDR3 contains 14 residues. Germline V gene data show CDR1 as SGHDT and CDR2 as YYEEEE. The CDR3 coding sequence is TGTGCCAGCAGCTTCTACTCTGGGTCCTACGAGCAGTACTTC. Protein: CASSFYSGSYEQYF.

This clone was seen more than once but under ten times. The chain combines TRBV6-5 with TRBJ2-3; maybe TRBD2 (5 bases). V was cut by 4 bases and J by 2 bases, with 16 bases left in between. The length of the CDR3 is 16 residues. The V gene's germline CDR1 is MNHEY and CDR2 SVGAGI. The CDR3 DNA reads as TGTGCCAGCAGTTCACCACTAGAAGATTACACAGATACGCAGTATTTT. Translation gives CASSSPLEDYTDTQYF.

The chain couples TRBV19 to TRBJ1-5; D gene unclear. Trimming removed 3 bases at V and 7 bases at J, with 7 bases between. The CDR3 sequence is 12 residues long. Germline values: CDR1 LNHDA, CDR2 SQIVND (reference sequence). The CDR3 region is CASSMREQPQHF. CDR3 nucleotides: TGTGCCAGTAGTATGCGGGAGCAGCCCCAGCATTTT.

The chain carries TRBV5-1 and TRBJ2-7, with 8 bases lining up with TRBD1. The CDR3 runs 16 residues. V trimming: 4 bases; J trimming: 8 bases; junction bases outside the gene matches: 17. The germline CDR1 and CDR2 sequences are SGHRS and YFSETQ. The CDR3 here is CASSPSADRVPSQQYF. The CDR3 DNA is TGCGCCAGCAGCCCCTCGGCGGACAGGGTTCCCAGTCAGCAGTACTTC.

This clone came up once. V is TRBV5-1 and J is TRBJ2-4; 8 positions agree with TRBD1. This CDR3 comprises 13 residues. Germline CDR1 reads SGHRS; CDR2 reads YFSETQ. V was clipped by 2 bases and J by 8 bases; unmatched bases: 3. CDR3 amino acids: CASSFSDRDIQYF. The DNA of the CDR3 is TGCGCCAGCAGCTTTTCGGACAGGGACATTCAGTACTTC. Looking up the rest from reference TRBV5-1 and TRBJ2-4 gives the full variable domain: KAGVTQTPRYLIKTRGQQVTLSCSPISGHRSVSWYQQTPGQGLQFLFEYFSETQRNKGNFPGRFSGRQFSNSRSEMNVSTLELGDSALYLCASSFSDRDIQYFGAGTRLSVL.

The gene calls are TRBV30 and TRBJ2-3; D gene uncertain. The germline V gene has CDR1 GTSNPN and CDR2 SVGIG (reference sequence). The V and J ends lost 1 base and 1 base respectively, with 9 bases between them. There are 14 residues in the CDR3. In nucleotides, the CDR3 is TGTGCCTGGAGTGCGCGCCAGGGCACAGATACGCAGTATTTT. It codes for CAWSARQGTDTQYF.

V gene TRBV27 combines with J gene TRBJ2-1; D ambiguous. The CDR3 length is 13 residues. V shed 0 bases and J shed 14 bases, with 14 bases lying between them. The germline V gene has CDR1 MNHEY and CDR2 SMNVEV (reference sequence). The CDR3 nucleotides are TGTGCCAGCAGTTTATCCCGCTCATCTCCAGAGTTCTTC. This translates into CASSLSRSSPEFF.

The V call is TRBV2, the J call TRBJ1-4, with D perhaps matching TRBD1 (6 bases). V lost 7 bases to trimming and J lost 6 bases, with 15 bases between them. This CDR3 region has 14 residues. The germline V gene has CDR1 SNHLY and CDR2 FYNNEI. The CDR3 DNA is TGTGCCAGCATCCAACCCGGGGGGCATGAAAAACTGTTTTTT. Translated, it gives CASIQPGGHEKLFF.